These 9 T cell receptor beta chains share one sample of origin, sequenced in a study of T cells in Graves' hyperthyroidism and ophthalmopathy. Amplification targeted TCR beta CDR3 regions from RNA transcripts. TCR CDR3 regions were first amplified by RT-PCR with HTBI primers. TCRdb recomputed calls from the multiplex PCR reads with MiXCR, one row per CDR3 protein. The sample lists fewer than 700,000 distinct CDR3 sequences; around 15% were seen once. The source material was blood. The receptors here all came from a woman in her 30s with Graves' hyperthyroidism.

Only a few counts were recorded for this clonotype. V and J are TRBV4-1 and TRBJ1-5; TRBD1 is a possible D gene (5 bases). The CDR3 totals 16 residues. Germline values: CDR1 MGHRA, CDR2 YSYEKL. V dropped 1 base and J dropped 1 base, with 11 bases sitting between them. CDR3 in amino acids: CASSQVTQGSNQPQHF. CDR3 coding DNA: TGCGCCAGCAGCCAAGTAACCCAGGGAAGCAATCAGCCCCAGCATTTT.

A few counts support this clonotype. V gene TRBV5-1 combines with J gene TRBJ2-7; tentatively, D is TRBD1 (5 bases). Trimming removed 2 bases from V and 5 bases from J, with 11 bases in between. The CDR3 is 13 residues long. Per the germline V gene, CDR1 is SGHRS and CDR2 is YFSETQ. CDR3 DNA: TGCGCCAGCAGCTTACAGGTAGATGACGAGCAGTACTTC. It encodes CASSLQVDDEQYF.

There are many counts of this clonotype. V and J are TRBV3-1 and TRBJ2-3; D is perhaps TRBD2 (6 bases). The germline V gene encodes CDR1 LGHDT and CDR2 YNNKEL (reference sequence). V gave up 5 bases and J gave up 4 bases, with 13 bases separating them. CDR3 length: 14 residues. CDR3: CASSGLTSADTQYF. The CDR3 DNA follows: TGTGCCAGCAGCGGACTAACAAGCGCAGATACGCAGTATTTT.

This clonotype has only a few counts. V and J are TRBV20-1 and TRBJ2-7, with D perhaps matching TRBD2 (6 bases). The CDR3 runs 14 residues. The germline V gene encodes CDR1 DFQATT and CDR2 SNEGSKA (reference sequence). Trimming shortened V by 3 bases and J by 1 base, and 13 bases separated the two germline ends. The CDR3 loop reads CSARVLAPSYEQYF. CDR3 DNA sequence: TGCAGTGCTAGGGTCCTAGCGCCATCCTACGAGCAGTACTTC.

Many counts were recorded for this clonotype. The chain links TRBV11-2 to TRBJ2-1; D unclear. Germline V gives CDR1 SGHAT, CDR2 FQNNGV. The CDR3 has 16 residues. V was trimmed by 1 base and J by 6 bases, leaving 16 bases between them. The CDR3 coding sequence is TGTGCCAGCAGCTTAGGTAGGAGAATGCGCTTCAATGAGCAGTTCTTC. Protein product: CASSLGRRMRFNEQFF.

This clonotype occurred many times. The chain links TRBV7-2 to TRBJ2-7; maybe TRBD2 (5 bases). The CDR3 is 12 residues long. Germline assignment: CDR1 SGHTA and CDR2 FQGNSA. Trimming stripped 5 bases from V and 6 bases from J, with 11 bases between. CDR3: CASSLSGGEQYF. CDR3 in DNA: TGTGCCAGCAGCCTGTCTGGAGGCGAGCAGTACTTC.

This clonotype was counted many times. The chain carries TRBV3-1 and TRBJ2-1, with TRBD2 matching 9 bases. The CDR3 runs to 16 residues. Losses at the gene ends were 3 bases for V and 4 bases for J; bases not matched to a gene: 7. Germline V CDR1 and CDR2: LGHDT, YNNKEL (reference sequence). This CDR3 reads CASSHKGTSLYNEQFF. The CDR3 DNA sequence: TGTGCCAGCAGCCACAAAGGGACTAGCCTTTACAATGAGCAGTTCTTC.

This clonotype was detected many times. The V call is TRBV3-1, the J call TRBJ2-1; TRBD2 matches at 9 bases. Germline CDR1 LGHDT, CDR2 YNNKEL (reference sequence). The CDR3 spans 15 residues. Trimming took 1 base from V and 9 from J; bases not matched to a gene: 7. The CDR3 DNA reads TGTGCCAGCAGCCAAGCGGGTAGCGGGAGAAGTGAGCAGTTCTTC. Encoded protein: CASSQAGSGRSEQFF.

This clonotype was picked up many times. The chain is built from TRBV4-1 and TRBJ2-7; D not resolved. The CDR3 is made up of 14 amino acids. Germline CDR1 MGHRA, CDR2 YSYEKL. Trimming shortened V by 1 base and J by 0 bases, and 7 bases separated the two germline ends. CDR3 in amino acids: CASSQGGISYEQYF. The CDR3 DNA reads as TGCGCCAGCAGCCAAGGCGGAATCTCCTACGAGCAGTACTTC.